This T cell receptor (beta chain) appears in the sequencing data of a study of blood T cell repertoires in COVID-19. Study overall: T cells, B-cell-depleted T cells, or PBMCs provided the cDNA or gDNA that served as material.

Germline V lookup: CDR1 SGHNT, CDR2 YYREEE (reference sequence). The CDR3 extends over 13 amino acids. V lost 4 bases and J lost 8; bases outside the gene matches: 8. Clones were read by immunoSEQ multiplex PCR, and TCRdb kept only the in-frame ones, dropping some. This table has around 150,000 clones, about 86% appearing once. The clonotype originates from a woman older than 75 with acute or convalescent COVID-19. V gene TRBV5-4 combines with J gene TRBJ1-2; 7 bases agree with TRBD1. Sequencing was carried out using peripheral blood. CDR3 nucleotides: TGTGCCAGCAGCCCAGACAGGGTGGGAGGCTACACCTTC. It specifies CASSPDRVGGYTF. Combining the CDR3 with reference TRBV5-4 and TRBJ1-2 gives the whole variable domain ETGVTQSPTHLIKTRGQQVTLRCSSQSGHNTVSWYQQALGQGPQFIFQYYREEENGRGNFPPRFSGLQFPNYSSELNVNALELDDSALYLCASSPDRVGGYTFGSGTRLTVV.